Shown below are 26 T cell receptor beta chains from a single sample sequenced in a study of cytomegalovirus exposure and HLA in healthy donors. The PCR contained 60 Vbeta and 13 Jbeta primers. Assay used: immunoSEQ multiplex PCR; TCRdb lists only in-frame clones, some missing. The data show 110,000 to 150,000 clones, around 78% seen once. Sequenced input: PBMCs. The receptors stem from a woman aged 18-35 years in good health and CMV-seropositive.

The chain recombines TRBV5-4 with TRBJ1-6; 7 nucleotides line up with TRBD1. V was pared by 4 bases and J by 7 bases, with 5 bases of the junction left unmatched. From germline, CDR1 is SGHNT and CDR2 YYREEE (reference sequence). The CDR3 extends over 14 amino acids. The CDR3 coding sequence is TGTGCCAGCAGCGGGGACAGCACAAATTCACCCCTCCACTTT. Its protein is CASSGDSTNSPLHF.

This chain joins TRBV18 and TRBJ2-1; 8 bases agree with TRBD1. J lost 2 bases, V lost 3 bases, and 3 bases had no gene match. Germline loops: CDR1 KGHSH, CDR2 LQKENI. This CDR3 has 15 amino acids. The chain's CDR3 is CASSPPGQAYNEQFF. The CDR3 nucleotides read TGTGCCAGCTCACCTCCGGGACAGGCCTACAATGAGCAGTTCTTC. Variable domain in full (rest from reference TRBV18 and TRBJ2-1): NAGVMQNPRHLVRRRGQEARLRCSPMKGHSHVYWYRQLPEEGLKFMVYLQKENIIDESGMPKERFSAEFPKEGPSILRIQQVVRGDSAAYFCASSPPGQAYNEQFFGPGTRLTVL.

The chain carries TRBV11-2 and TRBJ1-6; 9 nucleotides align to TRBD1. The trim removed 5 bases at V and 5 bases at J, leaving 7 bases unmatched. Germline V gene sequence: CDR1 SGHAT, CDR2 FQNNGV. The CDR3 has 16 amino acids. The CDR3 DNA follows: TGTGCCAGCAGCCAGGACAGGGGAACTAATAATTCACCCCTCCACTTT. This gives the protein CASSQDRGTNNSPLHF. Combining the CDR3 with reference TRBV11-2 and TRBJ1-6 gives the whole variable domain EAGVAQSPRYKIIEKRQSVAFWCNPISGHATLYWYQQILGQGPKLLIQFQNNGVVDDSQLPKDRFSAERLKGVDSTLKIQPAKLEDSAVYLCASSQDRGTNNSPLHFGNGTRLTVT.

This clone was counted between two and nine times. This chain connects TRBV29-1 to TRBJ1-1, with TRBD1 matching over 12 bases. The CDR3 covers 14 residues. CDR1 is SQVTM and CDR2 is ANQGSEA in the germline V gene. The trim removed 5 bases at V and 10 bases at J, leaving 11 bases unmatched. CDR3 DNA sequence: TGCAGCGTTCTCGCGGGACAGGGGGCGTTGGGAGCTTTCTTT. This sequence encodes CSVLAGQGALGAFF.

The rearrangement joins TRBV7-6 to TRBJ2-1; D is possibly TRBD2 (5 bases). The CDR3 loop spans 16 amino acids. CDR1 and CDR2 from the germline V gene are SGHVS and FNYEAQ. Trimming took off 0 bases at V and 6 bases at J, with 15 bases between the two ends. The CDR3 sequence: CASSLAGELIGNEQFF. The CDR3 region has the DNA TGTGCCAGCAGCTTAGCCGGGGAGTTAATCGGCAATGAGCAGTTCTTC.

The gene calls are TRBV15 and TRBJ2-7; TRBD1 matches at 11 bases. The trim removed 3 bases at V and 7 bases at J, leaving 11 bases unmatched. The V gene's germline CDR1 is LNHNV and CDR2 YYDKDF (reference sequence). The CDR3 covers 16 residues. The chain's CDR3 is CATSRKTGTGGWEQYF. The CDR3 DNA reads as TGTGCCACCAGCAGGAAAACCGGGACAGGGGGTTGGGAGCAGTACTTC.

J is TRBJ1-1 and V is TRBV6-6, with 9 bases matching TRBD1. The CDR3 loop spans 14 amino acids. Germline V CDR1 and CDR2: MNHNY, SVGAGI (reference sequence). Trimming cost V 7 bases and J 0 bases; bases outside gene matches: 3. As DNA, the CDR3 is TGTGCCAGCATGGGACAGGGCGTGAACACTGAAGCTTTCTTT. Translation: CASMGQGVNTEAFF.

This clone was detected only a few times. The V gene is TRBV4-1, the J gene TRBJ2-4; TRBD2 matches at 9 bases. The V gene end was trimmed by 0 bases and the J gene end by 6 bases; junction bases not matched to a gene: 3. The germline V gene encodes CDR1 MGHRA and CDR2 YSYEKL. CDR3 length: 15 residues. The CDR3 DNA follows: TGCGCCAGCAGCCAAGATCCTAGCGGGATAAACATTCAGTACTTC. This codes for CASSQDPSGINIQYF.

The CDR3 DNA reads as TGTGCCTGGAACGTCGACAGGGCTAACGAGCAGTACTTC. The encoded protein is CAWNVDRANEQYF. The J gene is TRBJ2-7, the V gene TRBV30; TRBD1 aligns across 7 bases. This CDR3 region has 13 residues. Germline lookup yields CDR1 GTSNPN and CDR2 SVGIG (reference sequence). With 4 bases clipped from V and 5 bases from J, the junction kept 8 bases outside the gene matches.

This clone has a handful of counts. V usage is TRBV7-2 and J usage is TRBJ1-4; a weak D match, TRBD1 (6 bases). Germline V gene sequence: CDR1 SGHTA, CDR2 FQGNSA. This CDR3 region has 15 residues. Trimming pared 2 bases from V and 3 bases from J, leaving 10 bases between. The CDR3 spells CASSLTGLPNEKLFF. The CDR3 DNA reads as TGTGCCAGCAGCTTAACAGGGCTTCCTAATGAAAAACTGTTTTTT.

V gene TRBV27 combines with J gene TRBJ2-5, with D possibly being TRBD2 (7 bases). The germline CDR1 and CDR2 sequences are MNHEY and SMNVEV (reference sequence). The V and J ends lost 5 bases and 5 bases respectively, with 27 bases between them. The CDR3 extends over 18 amino acids. CDR3 nucleotides: TGTGCCAGCAGTGAAGTATCGGGGGGCGCGAGAGGATGGGAGACCCAGTACTTC. Residues: CASSEVSGGARGWETQYF.

The genes are TRBV6-1 and TRBJ1-2, with TRBD1 matching 9 bases. CDR1 MNHNS and CDR2 SASEGT come from the germline V gene. The V segment lost 4 bases and the J segment 5 bases; nucleotides outside the gene matches: 11. The CDR3 sequence is 16 residues long. The CDR3 region has the DNA TGTGCCAGCAGTGGGGGGACAGGGAGCGGCCTATATGGCTACACCTTC. Amino acid sequence: CASSGGTGSGLYGYTF.

The rearrangement joins TRBV11-2 to TRBJ1-2; 8 nucleotides match TRBD1. J was trimmed by 8 bases and V by 0 bases; bases with no gene match: 8. Germline V gene data show CDR1 as SGHAT and CDR2 as FQNNGV. The CDR3 is 15 residues long. The CDR3 nucleotides read TGTGCCAGCAGCTTAGACTCCTCGACAGGGGTGGGCTACACCTTC. Encoded protein: CASSLDSSTGVGYTF.

CDR3 residues: CASSGTENTEAFF. The CDR3 DNA reads TGTGCCAGCAGTGGGACAGAGAACACTGAAGCTTTCTTT. The chain couples TRBV27 to TRBJ1-1; 7 positions agree with TRBD1. V lost 5 bases, J lost 1 base, and 1 base stayed unmatched. CDR1 and CDR2 (germline): MNHEY, SMNVEV (reference sequence). The CDR3 has 13 amino acids.

The rearrangement uses TRBV29-1 and TRBJ1-5; D not certain. V was shortened by 5 bases and J by 1 base, with 9 bases between the two germline ends. CDR3 length equals 13 residues. Germline V gene data show CDR1 as SQVTM and CDR2 as ANQGSEA. For the CDR3, the DNA is TGCAGCGTTTCTCTAGAAAGCAATCAGCCCCAGCATTTT. Translation: CSVSLESNQPQHF.

The chain combines TRBV7-6 with TRBJ2-3, with D possibly matching TRBD2 (6 bases). This CDR3 has 16 amino acids. Germline V lookup: CDR1 SGHVS, CDR2 FNYEAQ. Trimming pared 5 bases from V and 0 bases from J, leaving 15 bases between. Written as DNA, the CDR3 is TGTGCCAGCAGCCCTACTAGCCCACCCAGCACAGATACGCAGTATTTT. This gives the protein CASSPTSPPSTDTQYF.

The chain couples TRBV18 to TRBJ1-5; 7 bases are shared with TRBD1. This CDR3 is built from 18 residues. Unmatched junction bases numbered 14, after V lost 4 bases and J lost 2 bases. Germline CDR1 is KGHSH and CDR2 is LQKENI. The CDR3 region has the DNA TGTGCCAGCTCACTGTCGGCCCCAGGGGGTATTGGCAATCAGCCCCAGCATTTT. It encodes CASSLSAPGGIGNQPQHF.

This clone came up a few times. The sample carries other DNA sequences with the same CDR3. The chain combines TRBV5-1 with TRBJ2-3, with a weak D call TRBD1 (6 bases). Trimming removed 0 bases from V and 2 bases from J, with 10 bases in between. The CDR3 extends over 15 amino acids. Germline V CDR1 and CDR2: SGHRS, YFSETQ. The CDR3 DNA reads as TGCGCCAGCAGCTTGGGGGGGCCTTCCACAGATACGCAGTATTTT. It yields the protein CASSLGGPSTDTQYF.

This chain joins TRBV12-5 and TRBJ2-2, with a weak D call TRBD1 (5 bases). Trimming took off 1 base at V and 3 bases at J, with 9 bases between the two ends. The CDR3 extends over 15 amino acids. CDR1 and CDR2 from the germline V gene are LGHNT and FRNRAP. The CDR3 DNA reads TGTGCTAGTGGTTTGGGGGGCGTGGACACCGGGGAGCTGTTTTTT. Amino acids: CASGLGGVDTGELFF.

CDR3 amino acids: CASSPSAGEPYEQYF. The CDR3 bases are TGTGCCAGCAGCCCCTCGGCGGGGGAGCCCTACGAGCAGTACTTC. The gene calls are TRBV7-9 and TRBJ2-7, with 7 bases identical to TRBD2. This CDR3 comprises 15 residues. V was clipped by 5 bases and J by 2 bases; unmatched bases: 9. Germline V lookup: CDR1 SEHNR, CDR2 FQNEAQ (reference sequence).

The chain has TRBV28 and TRBJ1-5, with a tentative D call TRBD1 (5 bases). Germline V gives CDR1 MDHEN, CDR2 SYDVKM. The CDR3 consists of 15 residues. Trimming took off 2 bases at V and 3 bases at J, with 11 bases between the two ends. The CDR3 nucleotides read TGTGCCAGCAGTTTACCTGACAGCTACAATCAGCCCCAGCATTTT. Its protein is CASSLPDSYNQPQHF.

This clone appeared a few times. The chain carries TRBV4-1 and TRBJ2-3, with D perhaps TRBD2 (5 bases). The CDR3 has 14 amino acids. Trimming removed 3 bases at V and 2 bases at J, with 9 bases between. CDR1 MGHRA and CDR2 YSYEKL come from the germline V gene. The DNA of the CDR3 is TGCGCCAGCAGCCAGACGGGGTTCACAGATACGCAGTATTTT. Its protein product is CASSQTGFTDTQYF.

The rearrangement uses TRBV7-9 and TRBJ1-1; the match to TRBD1 covers 8 bases. Germline V gene data show CDR1 as SEHNR and CDR2 as FQNEAQ (reference sequence). This CDR3 region has 15 residues. Trimming took 5 bases from V and 6 from J; bases not matched to a gene: 11. The CDR3 DNA follows: TGTGCCAGCAGCCTCTGGGGAGACAGGGGCCCTGAAGCTTTCTTT. Protein product: CASSLWGDRGPEAFF.

This chain joins TRBV29-1 and TRBJ1-2; D might be TRBD1 (6 bases). The CDR3 has 13 amino acids. V dropped 4 bases and J dropped 4 bases, with 13 bases sitting between them. Per germline, CDR1 SQVTM and CDR2 ANQGSEA. CDR3 amino acids: CSVGGQGLYGYTF. The CDR3 DNA reads TGCAGCGTTGGGGGGCAGGGGCTCTATGGCTACACCTTC.

This clone occurred once. This chain joins TRBV19 and TRBJ2-2, with D possibly TRBD1 on 5 matching bases. The length of the CDR3 is 15 residues. Looked up from germline, CDR1 is LNHDA and CDR2 is SQIVND (reference sequence). The V end lost 7 bases, the J end lost 0 bases, and 12 bases lay between the germline ends. CDR3 residues: CASKLTVSNTGELFF. Here the CDR3 DNA reads TGTGCCAGTAAGCTGACAGTTTCGAACACCGGGGAGCTGTTTTTT.

The V gene is TRBV27, the J gene TRBJ2-1, with D hard to call. CDR1 and CDR2 (germline): MNHEY, SMNVEV (reference sequence). The CDR3 length is 12 residues. The V and J ends lost 3 bases and 10 bases respectively, with 10 bases between them. DNA of the CDR3: TGTGCCAGCAGTTTCGAGGTAGACGAGCAGTTCTTC. Residues: CASSFEVDEQFF.